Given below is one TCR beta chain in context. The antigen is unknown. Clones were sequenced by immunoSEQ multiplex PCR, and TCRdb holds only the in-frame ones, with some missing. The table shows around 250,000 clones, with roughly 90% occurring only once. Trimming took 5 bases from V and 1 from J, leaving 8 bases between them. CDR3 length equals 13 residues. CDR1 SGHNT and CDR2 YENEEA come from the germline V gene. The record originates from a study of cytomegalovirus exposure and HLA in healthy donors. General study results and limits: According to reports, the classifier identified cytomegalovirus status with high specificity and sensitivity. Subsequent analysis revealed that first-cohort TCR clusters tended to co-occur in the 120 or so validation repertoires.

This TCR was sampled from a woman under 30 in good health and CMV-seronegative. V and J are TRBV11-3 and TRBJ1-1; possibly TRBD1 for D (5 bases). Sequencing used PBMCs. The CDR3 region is CASSNTGNTEAFF. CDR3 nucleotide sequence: TGTGCCAGCAGCAACACAGGGAACACTGAAGCTTTCTTT.